The rows below give T cell receptor beta chains drawn from one sample of a study of patients and donors after allogeneic stem cell transplantation. TCRdb re-called the RT-PCR reads with MiXCR, one entry per CDR3 protein. The table shows tens of thousands of distinct CDR3 sequences, with approximately 28% occurring only once. Sequencing was carried out using blood, either unsorted or a sorted T cell fraction (not recorded which). All receptors come from a human donor who was either an allogeneic HSCT recipient or a stem cell or donor lymphocyte infusion donor (not recorded which). It is not recorded whose cells these are; they may come from a transplant donor. Each CDR3 is given without its conserved first and last residue. Fields, in order: V gene, clone size, CDR3 protein. Where a row states a size, it is once, few, many or the class of an expanded clone; other rows omit it.

v_call: TRBV12-3/TRBV12-4; clone_size: -; cdr3_aa: ASSLGLWWQKKTPHSGNTIY
v_call: TRBV4-2; clone_size: -; cdr3_aa: ASSQDTGDTEAF
v_call: TRBV11-2; clone_size: -; cdr3_aa: ASSSQDYNEQF
v_call: TRBV6-2/TRBV6-3; clone_size: few; cdr3_aa: ATRRADTQY
v_call: TRBV5-6; clone_size: -; cdr3_aa: ASSFSQGLGNTIY
v_call: TRBV4-3; clone_size: -; cdr3_aa: ASSQPTSGGATDTQY
v_call: TRBV11-2; clone_size: -; cdr3_aa: ASSNRGDGTDTQY
v_call: TRBV20-1; clone_size: -; cdr3_aa: SARTGLSTDTQY
v_call: TRBV5-1; clone_size: few; cdr3_aa: ASSPGGPSYGYT
v_call: TRBV9; clone_size: -; cdr3_aa: ASSVGKGNEQY
v_call: TRBV6-2/TRBV6-3; clone_size: -; cdr3_aa: ASSTLTHYGYT
v_call: TRBV28; clone_size: few; cdr3_aa: ASSLYRLDQETQY
v_call: TRBV5-1; clone_size: -; cdr3_aa: ASSSGGAAGGRYGYT
v_call: TRBV20-1; clone_size: -; cdr3_aa: SARDKGRTEAF
v_call: TRBV24-1; clone_size: -; cdr3_aa: ATSDPGETQY
v_call: TRBV28; clone_size: -; cdr3_aa: ASSPTLLEETQY
v_call: TRBV4-3; clone_size: -; cdr3_aa: ASSQEPAFYGYT
v_call: TRBV4-3; clone_size: few; cdr3_aa: ASSQDFWAGGYT
v_call: TRBV4-2; clone_size: few; cdr3_aa: ASSQDPSRETQY
v_call: TRBV20-1; clone_size: once; cdr3_aa: SARDRVDTQY
v_call: TRBV7-2; clone_size: medium-sized; cdr3_aa: ASSFYGGGQPQH
v_call: TRBV12-3/TRBV12-4; clone_size: -; cdr3_aa: ASSERQGYYSNQPQH
v_call: TRBV6-6; clone_size: few; cdr3_aa: ASSRPSTGPYGYT
v_call: TRBV10-3; clone_size: many; cdr3_aa: AISEQGIYGYT